The 20 T cell receptor beta chains reported below all come from one sample, sequenced in a study of control samples from healthy donors and cancer patients. Assay: immunoSEQ multiplex PCR; the TCRdb copy retains only in-frame clones and omits some. The repertoire includes about 69,000 clones, around 84% of them detected once, and 2.5% to 3% sits in the top ten. Specimen: PBMCs. These receptors all stem from a woman aged 50 to 65 with lung cancer.

This clone was seen only a few times. This sequence joins TRBV7-9 and TRBJ2-7, with 9 bases that match TRBD1. Germline V gene sequence: CDR1 SEHNR, CDR2 FQNEAQ (reference sequence). The ends lost 5 bases at V and 8 bases at J; junction bases unmatched: 4. The CDR3 has 12 residues. CDR3 region: CASSQDRGKQYF. The CDR3 region has the DNA TGTGCCAGCAGCCAGGACAGGGGAAAGCAGTACTTC.

J is TRBJ1-2 and V is TRBV19; a possible D gene is TRBD1 (5 bases). Germline V gives CDR1 LNHDA, CDR2 SQIVND (reference sequence). There are 14 residues in the CDR3. V was trimmed by 3 bases and J by 4 bases, leaving 12 bases between them. The CDR3 here is CASSMQGRSYGYTF. CDR3 in DNA: TGTGCCAGTAGTATGCAGGGACGGAGCTATGGCTACACCTTC.

The genes are TRBV27 and TRBJ2-7; no clear D gene. Germline V gives CDR1 MNHEY, CDR2 SMNVEV (reference sequence). This CDR3 is built from 14 residues. Deletions cut 5 bases from V and 0 bases from J, with 11 bases between. This CDR3 is CASSPLTGSYEQYF. CDR3 DNA sequence: TGTGCCAGCAGTCCCCTGACTGGCTCCTACGAGCAGTACTTC.

This clone turned up a few times. The chain is built from TRBV6-6 and TRBJ1-1; D gene ambiguous. This CDR3 has 11 residues. Trimming removed 5 bases from V and 8 bases from J, with 9 bases in between. Germline values: CDR1 MNHNY, CDR2 SVGAGI (reference sequence). The CDR3 loop is CASSTLNEAFF. As DNA, the CDR3 is TGTGCCAGCAGTACTTTAAACGAAGCTTTCTTT.

J is TRBJ2-5 and V is TRBV14, with D unclear. There are 12 residues in the CDR3. Between the trimmed V and J ends, which lost 5 bases and 4 bases, there was a span of 8 bases. Germline V gives CDR1 SGHDN, CDR2 FVKESK. As DNA, the CDR3 is TGTGCCAGCAGCTTAAGTAGAGAGACCCAGTACTTC. Its translation is CASSLSRETQYF.

The chain has TRBV18 and TRBJ1-1; no reliable D call. Trimming left V 6 bases short and J 3 bases short, with 14 bases between. The length of the CDR3 is 14 residues. Germline V gives CDR1 KGHSH, CDR2 LQKENI. The CDR3, as DNA: TGTGCCAGCTCTCTTCTTCGGGGTGACACTGAAGCTTTCTTT. Its translation is CASSLLRGDTEAFF.

The V and J genes are TRBV24-1 and TRBJ2-3, with TRBD2 matching over 8 bases. The CDR3 runs 15 residues. CDR1 is KGHDR, CDR2 SFDVKD, per germline. The V segment lost 3 bases and the J segment 5 bases; nucleotides outside the gene matches: 6. Here the CDR3 reads CATSDPTSVGDTQYF. CDR3 DNA: TGTGCCACCAGTGATCCGACTAGCGTAGGAGATACGCAGTATTTT.

This clone was found a few times. The V and J genes are TRBV28 and TRBJ2-4; D gene unclear. The CDR3 consists of 14 residues. V gave up 8 bases and J gave up 0 bases, with 11 bases separating them. Germline assignment: CDR1 MDHEN and CDR2 SYDVKM. CDR3 in amino acids: CASSRTLAKNIQYF. The CDR3 bases are TGTGCCAGCTCCAGGACCTTAGCCAAAAACATTCAGTACTTC.

The gene calls are TRBV10-3 and TRBJ2-1, with D possibly TRBD1 on 5 matching bases. Per germline, CDR1 ENHRY and CDR2 SYGVKD. The CDR3 length is 12 residues. V lost 9 bases and J 8 bases, leaving 14 bases between the germline ends. The CDR3 loop is CAMKGAHDEQFF. The CDR3 nucleotides are TGTGCCATGAAAGGGGCACACGATGAGCAGTTCTTC.

This clone was counted a single time. The chain recombines TRBV18 with TRBJ2-7; D gene ambiguous. The CDR3 is made up of 14 amino acids. Trimming removed 0 bases from V and 3 bases from J, with 9 bases in between. Germline V gene data show CDR1 as KGHSH and CDR2 as LQKENI. This chain's CDR3 is CASSPPQQSYEQYF. CDR3 coding DNA: TGTGCCAGCTCACCACCGCAGCAGAGCTACGAGCAGTACTTC.

This rearrangement joins TRBV21-1 to TRBJ2-1. TRBV21-1 is labeled a pseudogene. The CDR3 length is 15 residues. The CDR3 region has the DNA TGTGCCAGCAGCAGCCTTCAGGGGGGGTACAATGAGCAGTTCTTC. Protein product: CASSSLQGGYNEQFF.

This chain links TRBV18 with TRBJ2-5, with 9 bases matching TRBD2. The CDR3 is 16 residues long. Germline V gives CDR1 KGHSH, CDR2 LQKENI. J was trimmed by 3 bases and V by 0 bases; bases with no gene match: 5. CDR3 sequence (DNA): TGTGCCAGCTCACCACCGAGCGGGGGGCCGAAAGAGACCCAGTACTTC. Its translation: CASSPPSGGPKETQYF.

The chain links TRBV21-1 to TRBJ1-2; TRBD1 is the table's D call and was not checked against the DNA. TRBV21-1 is classified as a pseudogene. This CDR3 region has 14 residues. DNA for the CDR3: TGTGCCAGCAGCTGGGACAGGGGCCCCTATGGCTACACCTTC. The encoded protein is CASSWDRGPYGYTF.

This clone was seen a single time. V usage is TRBV19 and J usage is TRBJ1-1; 7 bases align to TRBD1. Looked up from germline, CDR1 is LNHDA and CDR2 is SQIVND (reference sequence). The junction had 7 bases not matched to a gene; V was cut back by 9 bases and J by 6 bases. This CDR3 has 12 residues. CDR3 DNA sequence: TGTGCCAGCCCTCAGGGGGGCCCTGAAGCTTTCTTT. Its translation: CASPQGGPEAFF.

The V gene is TRBV7-2, the J gene TRBJ1-5; D not certain. Trimming pared 5 bases from V and 0 bases from J, leaving 11 bases between. The germline CDR1 and CDR2 sequences are SGHTA and FQGNSA. This CDR3 spans 15 amino acids. The CDR3 is CASSPVGNSNQPQHF. The CDR3 nucleotides read TGTGCCAGCAGCCCCGTTGGGAATAGCAATCAGCCCCAGCATTTT. Full variable domain (outside the CDR3, taken from reference TRBV7-2 and TRBJ1-5): GAGVSQSPSNKVTEKGKDVELRCDPISGHTALYWYRQSLGQGLEFLIYFQGNSAPDKSGLPSDRFSAERTGGSVSTLTIQRTQQEDSAVYLCASSPVGNSNQPQHFGDGTRLSIL.

The chain recombines TRBV2 with TRBJ1-2; TRBD1 might be the D (5 bases). Trimming stripped 3 bases from V and 6 bases from J, with 14 bases between. This CDR3 has 14 amino acids. CDR1 is SNHLY and CDR2 is FYNNEI in the germline V gene. CDR3 nucleotides: TGTGCCAGCAGTGATGATGGAGGGACCCATGGCTACACCTTC. It codes for CASSDDGGTHGYTF.

The rearrangement links TRBV5-5 to TRBJ1-5; D is unclear. The V end lost 3 bases, the J end lost 0 bases, and 4 bases lay between the germline ends. Per the germline V gene, CDR1 is SGHKS and CDR2 is YYEKEE (reference sequence). The CDR3 consists of 13 residues. Written as DNA, the CDR3 is TGTGCCAGCAGCTACTATAGCAATCAGCCCCAGCATTTT. Its translation: CASSYYSNQPQHF.

The count of this clone is one. The rearrangement joins TRBV6-2 or TRBV6-3 to TRBJ2-5; 7 bases fit TRBD2. V gave up 2 bases and J gave up 2 bases; unmatched junction bases: 5. CDR3 length equals 15 residues. Germline loops: CDR1 MNHEY, CDR2 SVGEGT. CDR3 sequence reads: CASSYPSRGQETQYF. The CDR3 DNA sequence: TGTGCCAGCAGTTACCCCTCGCGGGGGCAAGAGACCCAGTACTTC.

V and J are TRBV7-9 and TRBJ2-7; 7 bases fit TRBD1. Germline V gene sequence: CDR1 SEHNR, CDR2 FQNEAQ (reference sequence). The CDR3 consists of 16 residues. With 4 bases clipped from V and 3 bases from J, the junction kept 12 bases outside the gene matches. CDR3 coding DNA: TGTGCCAGCAGCTCAAGCGATCTGGGACAGCTCTACGAGCAGTACTTC. Its protein product is CASSSSDLGQLYEQYF.

The J gene is TRBJ1-2, the V gene TRBV5-1, with D possibly TRBD1 on 5 matching bases. This CDR3 has 15 residues. Trimming shortened V by 3 bases and J by 6 bases, and 18 bases separated the two germline ends. CDR1 is SGHRS, CDR2 YFSETQ, per germline. DNA of the CDR3: TGCGCCAGCAGCTCCTCGGTAGGGGCGCGTAATGGCTACACCTTC. It specifies CASSSSVGARNGYTF.